Detailed here is one TCR beta chain. Its cognate antigen is unknown. This sample was taken from a study of post-analysis software for immune sequencing data. Study at large: The disease courses covered relapsing-remitting, secondary progressive and progressive-relapsing multiple sclerosis.

Unique molecular identifiers were built into the TCR beta cDNA libraries. Each batch of about 0.95 to 10 million T cells produced roughly 450,000 cDNA molecules. TCRdb independently ran MiXCR on the PCR reads; one entry per CDR3 protein. The sample yields about 680,000 distinct CDR3 sequences, approximately 60% seen once. Study results and limitations: Samples from one preparation batch, clustered by F measure, grouped strongly together. The normalized Chao1 diversity of multiple sclerosis patients was significantly lower than that of controls. In patients, TRBV5-6, TRBV5-1 and TRBV20-1 belonged to roughly 5 TRBV segments found more frequently than in controls.

Losses at the gene ends were 4 bases for V and 0 bases for J; bases not matched to a gene: 5. Per the germline V gene, CDR1 is SGHVS and CDR2 is FNYEAQ. The CDR3 runs 15 residues. The J gene is TRBJ2-5, the V gene TRBV7-6; 7 bases fit TRBD2. This clonotype originated in a girl aged 2 to 9 with multiple sclerosis. The sequenced sample consisted of blood. The CDR3 here is CASSSSGSHQETQYF. CDR3 coding DNA: TGTGCCAGCAGCTCTAGCGGCTCCCACCAAGAGACCCAGTACTTC.